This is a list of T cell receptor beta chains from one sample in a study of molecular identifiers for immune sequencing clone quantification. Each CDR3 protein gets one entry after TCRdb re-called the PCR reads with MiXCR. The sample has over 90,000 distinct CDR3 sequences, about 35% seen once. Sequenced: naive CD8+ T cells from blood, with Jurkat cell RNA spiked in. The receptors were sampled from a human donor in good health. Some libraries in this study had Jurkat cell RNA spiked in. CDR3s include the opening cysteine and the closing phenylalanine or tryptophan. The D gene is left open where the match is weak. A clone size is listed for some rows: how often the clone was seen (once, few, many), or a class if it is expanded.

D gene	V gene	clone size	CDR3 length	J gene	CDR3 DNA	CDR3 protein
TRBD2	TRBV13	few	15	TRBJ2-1	TGTGCCAGCAGCACCGGGACTAGAGCTCCCAATGAGCAGTTCTTC	CASSTGTRAPNEQFF
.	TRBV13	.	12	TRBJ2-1	TGTGCCAGCGGCTTTGGGGGTAGCGAGCAGTTCTTC	CASGFGGSEQFF
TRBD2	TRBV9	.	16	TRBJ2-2	TGTGCCAGCAGCTCTTCAAGCGGGGGATACACCGGGGAGCTGTTTTTT	CASSSSSGGYTGELFF
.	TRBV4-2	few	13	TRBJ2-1	TGTGCCAGCAGCCAGGACCAAGACAATGAGCAGTTCTTC	CASSQDQDNEQFF
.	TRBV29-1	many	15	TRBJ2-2	TGCAGCGTTGAAAGTTCGGAGCGGCCCACCGGGGAGCTGTTTTTT	CSVESSERPTGELFF
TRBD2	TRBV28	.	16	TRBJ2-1	TGTGCCAGCAGTTCCCACCCTAGCGGACTGTACAATGAGCAGTTCTTC	CASSSHPSGLYNEQFF
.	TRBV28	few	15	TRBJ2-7	TGTGCCAGCATAAGTCTTACGGGACCCCTCTACGAGCAGTACTTC	CASISLTGPLYEQYF
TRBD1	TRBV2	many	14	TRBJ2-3	TGTGCCTGCCTAAGTGACAGGGATAGAGCTACGCAGTATTTT	CACLSDRDRATQYF
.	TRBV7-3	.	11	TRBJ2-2	TGTGCCAGCAGCTCCGGGGGGGAGCTGTTTTTT	CASSSGGELFF
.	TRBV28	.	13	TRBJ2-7	TGTGTCAGCAGTTTATCCGAAGTCTCTGAGCAGTACTTC	CVSSLSEVSEQYF
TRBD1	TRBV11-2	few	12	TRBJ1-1	TGTGCCAGCAGCTGGGACAGGGGCGAAGCTTTCTTT	CASSWDRGEAFF
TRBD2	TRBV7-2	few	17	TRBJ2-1	TGTGCCAGCAGCGCACTACTAGCGGGAGTATTCTACAATGAGCAGTTCTTC	CASSALLAGVFYNEQFF
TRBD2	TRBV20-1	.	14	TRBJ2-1	TGCAGTGCGCTCCCGGAGACTAGCTCCTATGAGCAGTTCTTC	CSALPETSSYEQFF
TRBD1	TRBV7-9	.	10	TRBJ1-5	TGTGCCAGCAGCTTAGACAGGGGGCTGTTT	CASSLDRGLF
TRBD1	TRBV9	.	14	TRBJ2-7	TGTGCCAGCAGCCCCCGGACAGGGGGTATTGAGCAGTACTTC	CASSPRTGGIEQYF
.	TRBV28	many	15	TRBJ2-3	TGTGCCAGCAGTTTGATATCGGGAGCCCCAGATACGCAGTATTTT	CASSLISGAPDTQYF
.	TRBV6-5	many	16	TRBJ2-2	TGTGCCAGCAGTTACGCCCTAAACCCGAACACCGGGGAGCTGTTTTTT	CASSYALNPNTGELFF
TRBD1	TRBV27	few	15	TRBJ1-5	TGTGCCAGCAGGTATACAGGGGGCGGAAATCAGCCCCAGCATTTT	CASRYTGGGNQPQHF
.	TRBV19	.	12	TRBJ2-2	TGTGCCACCAAAGGGGGCACCGGGGAGCTGTTTTTT	CATKGGTGELFF
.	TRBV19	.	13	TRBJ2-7	TGTGCCAGTAGTATCGAGTACCCCACCGAGCAGTACTTC	CASSIEYPTEQYF
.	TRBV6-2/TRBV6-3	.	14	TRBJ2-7	TGTGCCAGCAGGACTTCCCGCGTAATTTACGAGCAGTACTTC	CASRTSRVIYEQYF
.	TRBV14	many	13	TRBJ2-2	TGTGCCAGCAGCCAAGTGAACGGCGGGGAGCTGTTTTTT	CASSQVNGGELFF
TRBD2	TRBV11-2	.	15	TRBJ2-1	TGTGCCAGCAGCTCAGGGACTAGCGGGACCAATGATCAGTTCTTC	CASSSGTSGTNDQFF
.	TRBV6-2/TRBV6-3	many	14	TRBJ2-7	TGTGCCAGCAGTTACGTCCGGGGGTCGGACGAGCAGTACTTC	CASSYVRGSDEQYF
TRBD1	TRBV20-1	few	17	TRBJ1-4	TGCAGTGCCAGGGGACAGGGGGAAGAAGCGACTAATGAAAAACTGTTTTTT	CSARGQGEEATNEKLFF
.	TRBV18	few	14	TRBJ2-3	TGTGCCAGCTCACCCAGGGACGGCACAGATACGCAGTATTTT	CASSPRDGTDTQYF
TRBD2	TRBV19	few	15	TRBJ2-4	TGTGCCAGTCCAAGACTAGCGGGAGCCAAAAACATTCAGTACTTC	CASPRLAGAKNIQYF
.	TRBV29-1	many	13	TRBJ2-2	TGCAGCGTTGTCCTGGCGAACACCGGGGAGCTGTTTTTT	CSVVLANTGELFF
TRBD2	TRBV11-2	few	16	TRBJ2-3	TGTGCCAGCAGCTCAGCACTAGCGGGAAACACAGATACGCAGTATTTT	CASSSALAGNTDTQYF
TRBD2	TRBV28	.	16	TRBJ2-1	TGTGCCAGCAGTTTTGGGGGGGTCCAATCGGGCCCTGAGCAGTTCTTC	CASSFGGVQSGPEQFF
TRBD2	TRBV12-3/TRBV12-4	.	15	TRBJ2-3	TGTGCCAGCAGTTTCGCAGGGAGGGACACAGATACGCAGTATTTT	CASSFAGRDTDTQYF
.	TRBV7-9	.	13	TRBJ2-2	TGTGCCAGCAGCTTAGGTGGCACCGGGGAGCTGTTTTTT	CASSLGGTGELFF
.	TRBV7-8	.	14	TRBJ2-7	TGTGCCAGCAGCTTAGAGCAGGGCAGCTACGAGCAGTACTTC	CASSLEQGSYEQYF
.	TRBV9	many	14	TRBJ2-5	TGTGCCAGCAGCGTAGCTTTGGGGACGGAGACCCAGTACTTC	CASSVALGTETQYF
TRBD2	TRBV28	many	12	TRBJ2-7	TGTGCCAGCAGACTAGCGGATTACGAGCAGTACTTC	CASRLADYEQYF
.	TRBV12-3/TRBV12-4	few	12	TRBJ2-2	TGTGCCAGCAGTACCGGGACCGGGGAGCTGTTTTTT	CASSTGTGELFF
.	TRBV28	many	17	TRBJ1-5	TGTGCCAGCAGTTTTCGGGTTGGTTTGTTGAGCAATCAGCCCCAGCATTTT	CASSFRVGLLSNQPQHF
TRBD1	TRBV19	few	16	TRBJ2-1	TGTGCCAGTAGTGTTTACCGGGACAGGGGATCCAATGAGCAGTTCTTC	CASSVYRDRGSNEQFF
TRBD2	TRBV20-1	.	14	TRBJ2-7	TGCAGTGCTAGTTGGCGGGAGCAGCCTTACGAGCAGTACTTC	CSASWREQPYEQYF
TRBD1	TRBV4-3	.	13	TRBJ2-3	TGCGCCAGCAGCTCAGGGGGCACAGATACGCGGTATTTT	CASSSGGTDTRYF
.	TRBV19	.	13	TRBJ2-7	TGTGCCAGTGGTGACAGGAACTCCTACGAGCAGTACTTC	CASGDRNSYEQYF
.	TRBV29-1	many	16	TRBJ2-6	TGCAGCGCCGAGGTTTGGTTGGGGTCAGGGGCCAACGTCCTGACTTTC	CSAEVWLGSGANVLTF
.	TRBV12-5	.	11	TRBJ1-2	TGTGCTAGGGCCGAGGGAATGGGCTACACCTTC	CARAEGMGYTF
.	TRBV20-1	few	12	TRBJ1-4	TGCAGTGCTAGAGTTTTGGAGGGAAAACTGTTTTTT	CSARVLEGKLFF
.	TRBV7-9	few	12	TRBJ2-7	TGTGCCAGCAGCTTATCCGGAGGCGAGCAGTACTTC	CASSLSGGEQYF
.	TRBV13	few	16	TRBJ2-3	TGTGCCAGCAGCTCAAGACATCTCCGCTACACAGATACGCAGTATTTT	CASSSRHLRYTDTQYF